These 15 T cell receptor beta chains were sequenced from one sample in a study of low-dose radiotherapy and immunotherapy resistance in tumors. Primers used for first-strand cDNA, a TRAV- and TRBV-specific set, covered both alpha and beta chains. Over approximately 20 PCR cycles, TCRs were amplified from a constant-region primer and V-primer adapter. One entry per CDR3 protein, called by TCRdb with MiXCR from the reads. The sample gives approximately 9,800 distinct CDR3 sequences, approximately 40% of which show up once; 5.5% to 6.5% is in the top ten. Receptors originate from a human donor with advanced metastatic prostate, ovarian, gallbladder or colorectal cancer (not recorded which). This table probably holds off-target reads from a library built for another chain.

This sequence joins TRBV7-2 and TRBJ2-5; a possible D gene is TRBD2 (5 bases). Germline CDR1 and CDR2: SGHTA and FQGNSA. The CDR3 totals 15 residues. V was shortened by 4 bases and J by 7 bases, with 19 bases between the two germline ends. The CDR3 region has the DNA TGTGCCAGCAGCTCCGAAGCGGCCGCCTCGCGGACCCAGTACTTC. Translated: CASSSEAAASRTQYF. The variable domain in full, with the rest retrieved from reference TRBV7-2 and TRBJ2-5, is GAGVSQSPSNKVTEKGKDVELRCDPISGHTALYWYRQSLGQGLEFLIYFQGNSAPDKSGLPSDRFSAERTGGSVSTLTIQRTQQEDSAVYLCASSSEAAASRTQYFGPGTRLLVL.

V and J are TRBV7-6 and TRBJ2-5; 8 positions match TRBD2. The CDR3 consists of 16 residues. Germline V gene sequence: CDR1 SGHVS, CDR2 FNYEAQ. V shed 1 base and J 5 bases; nucleotides not matched to a gene: 9. The CDR3 nucleotides read TGTGCCAGCAGCTTAGTATCCGGGACTAGGTCGGAGACCCAGTACTTC. It is translated as CASSLVSGTRSETQYF. Variable domain in full (rest from reference TRBV7-6 and TRBJ2-5): GAGVSQSPRYKVTKRGQDVALRCDPISGHVSLYWYRQALGQGPEFLTYFNYEAQQDKSGLPNDRFSAERPEGSISTLTIQRTEQRDSAMYRCASSLVSGTRSETQYFGPGTRLLVL.

This clonotype was seen a few times. V and J are TRBV5-1 and TRBJ2-7; 10 bases match TRBD1. The CDR3 totals 15 residues. V lost 2 bases to trimming and J lost 5 bases; unmatched junction nucleotides: 7. The V gene's germline CDR1 is SGHRS and CDR2 YFSETQ. CDR3 DNA sequence: TGCGCCAGCAGCTTATCCGGGACAGGGGACCACGAGCAGTACTTC. Its translation is CASSLSGTGDHEQYF.

The V and J genes are TRBV10-2 and TRBJ2-2; D might be TRBD2 (6 bases). Germline values: CDR1 WSHSY, CDR2 SAAADI. This CDR3 region has 14 residues. V was shortened by 9 bases and J by 2 bases, with 13 bases between the two germline ends. The CDR3 spells CASTPGLNTGELFF. The CDR3 coding sequence is TGCGCCAGTACTCCGGGACTTAACACCGGGGAGCTGTTTTTT.

The chain employs TRBV25-1 and TRBJ1-1, with 7 bases matching TRBD1. The germline CDR1 and CDR2 sequences are MGHDK and SYGVNS. The CDR3 consists of 14 residues. The trim removed 5 bases at V and 4 bases at J, leaving 7 bases unmatched. In DNA, the CDR3 is TGTGCCAGCAGTCCATCGACAGGGACCACTGAAGCTTTCTTT. Protein product: CASSPSTGTTEAFF. The variable domain in full, completed from reference TRBV25-1 and TRBJ1-1, reads EADIYQTPRYLVIGTGKKITLECSQTMGHDKMYWYQQDPGMELHLIHYSYGVNSTEKGDLSSESTVSRIRTEHFPLTLESARPSHTSQYLCASSPSTGTTEAFFGQGTRLTVV.

This clonotype was observed a few times. One end of the junction does not line up with germline, which may come from a read error. The chain recombines TRBV20-1 with TRBJ2-5, with TRBD2 matching over 7 bases. Germline lookup yields CDR1 DFQATT and CDR2 SNEGSKA (reference sequence). This CDR3 has 15 amino acids. CDR3 in amino acids: CSARGLGVLQETQYF. In DNA form, the CDR3 reads TGCAGTGCGAGAGGACTAGGAGTTCTCCAAGAGACCCAGTACTTC.

The V and J genes are TRBV27 and TRBJ1-1; 9 bases are shared with TRBD1. J lost 0 bases, V lost 6 bases, and 5 bases had no gene match. Germline V gene data show CDR1 as MNHEY and CDR2 as SMNVEV (reference sequence). The CDR3 totals 15 residues. The CDR3 DNA sequence: TGTGCCAGCAGCCGGACAGGGGTTATGAACACTGAAGCTTTCTTT. This sequence encodes CASSRTGVMNTEAFF.

In its sample, this clonotype was seen a few times. The V call is TRBV28, the J call TRBJ2-1, with D tentatively TRBD1 (6 bases). Germline V CDR1 and CDR2: MDHEN, SYDVKM. This CDR3 has 16 amino acids. The ends were cut back, 7 bases at V and 0 bases at J, with 16 bases in the middle. The CDR3 sequence: CASTRSGTYSYNEQFF. CDR3 nucleotide sequence: TGTGCCAGCACCAGATCCGGGACATACTCCTACAATGAGCAGTTCTTC.

The chain recombines TRBV19 with TRBJ1-1; 9 nucleotides agree with TRBD1. Per germline, CDR1 LNHDA and CDR2 SQIVND (reference sequence). This CDR3 comprises 17 residues. Trimming took 4 bases from V and 0 from J; bases not matched to a gene: 9. Written as DNA, the CDR3 is TGTGCCAGTAGTACAGACCATGACAGGGGGATGAACACTGAAGCTTTCTTT. Translating gives CASSTDHDRGMNTEAFF. Supplemented by reference TRBV19 and TRBJ1-1, the full variable domain reads DGGITQSPKYLFRKEGQNVTLSCEQNLNHDAMYWYRQDPGQGLRLIYYSQIVNDFQKGDIAEGYSVSREKKESFPLTVTSAQKNPTAFYLCASSTDHDRGMNTEAFFGQGTRLTVV.

The V gene is TRBV6-2 or TRBV6-3, the J gene TRBJ1-1; 7 nucleotides align to TRBD1. The V and J ends lost 5 bases and 5 bases, in that order; junction bases with no gene match: 5. CDR3 size: 13 residues. Germline V lookup: CDR1 MNHEY, CDR2 SVGEGT. As DNA, the CDR3 is TGTGCCAGCAGTCCACAGGGGAGTACTGAAGCTTTCTTT. Translation gives CASSPQGSTEAFF.

The chain employs TRBV7-6 and TRBJ2-1; no clear D gene. Germline V gene data show CDR1 as SGHVS and CDR2 as FNYEAQ. The CDR3 extends over 15 amino acids. V gave up 5 bases and J gave up 4 bases, with 15 bases separating them. This CDR3 is CASSLGVGGYNEQFF. The CDR3 DNA reads as TGTGCCAGCAGCCTAGGAGTGGGTGGATACAATGAGCAGTTCTTC.

This clonotype was observed a handful of times. The CDR3 DNA is TGTGCCAGCAGCTTAGGTTTCGGTGGCGGGGCCCGGGATACGCAGTATTTT. This codes for CASSLGFGGGARDTQYF. The chain is built from TRBV7-9 and TRBJ2-3; D perhaps matches TRBD2 (6 bases). The germline V and J ends were trimmed by 1 base and 6 bases, with 20 bases remaining between them. Germline loops: CDR1 SEHNR, CDR2 FQNEAQ (reference sequence). CDR3 length: 17 amino acids.

The chain is built from TRBV4-3 and TRBJ1-1; D is perhaps TRBD1 (6 bases). Trimming removed 3 bases at V and 1 base at J, with 12 bases between. CDR1 and CDR2 (germline): LGHNA, YSLEER. The CDR3 runs 15 residues. Here the CDR3 DNA reads TGCGCCAGCAGCCAGGGGGCCAAGGAGAACACTGAAGCTTTCTTT. It specifies CASSQGAKENTEAFF.

This chain uses TRBV29-1 with TRBJ2-7, with 9 positions matching TRBD1. CDR3 size: 13 residues. Germline lookup yields CDR1 SQVTM and CDR2 ANQGSEA. The J segment lost 2 bases and the V segment lost 4 bases, leaving 3 bases of the junction unmatched. The CDR3 sequence is CSVGTGDAYEQYF. The CDR3 DNA reads as TGCAGCGTTGGGACAGGGGACGCCTACGAGCAGTACTTC.

This clonotype came up a few times. V usage is TRBV14 and J usage is TRBJ1-5; D remains ambiguous. Germline-derived CDR1 and CDR2 are SGHDN and FVKESK. The CDR3 has 13 amino acids. V shed 4 bases and J shed 6 bases, with 10 bases lying between them. The CDR3 is CASSPGLGQPQHF. The CDR3 DNA sequence: TGTGCCAGCAGCCCTGGTTTGGGTCAGCCCCAGCATTTT.